The clone carrying this T cell receptor (beta chain) was recorded at least ten times. The data were obtained in a study of T cells of healthy individuals. One entry per CDR3 protein results from TCRdb running MiXCR on the 5' RACE reads. The data contain tens of thousands of distinct CDR3 sequences, about 15% of them singletons. The CDR3 runs 15 residues. Germline lookup yields CDR1 SGHRS and CDR2 YFSETQ. V was clipped by 0 bases and J by 4 bases, with 13 bases between them. The source is a human donor in good health. The chain couples TRBV5-1 to TRBJ1-2, with a possible D match to TRBD1 (5 bases). The CDR3 sequence is CASSLAGETFYGYTF. DNA for the CDR3: TGCGCCAGCAGCTTGGCGGGGGAGACATTCTATGGCTACACCTTC.